This T cell receptor (beta chain) was profiled in a study of T cell repertoires in aging, cancer and after chemotherapy. Overall study: Clear clonal overlap appeared across healthy donor samples taken over several months to years. The whole study produced a dataset of millions of TCR reads. Points from the study as a whole: Untreated cancer patients had significantly lower blood TCR diversity than age-matched healthy donors. Across the chemotherapy interval, each cancer cohort showed higher median generation probability, suggesting thymic rebound.

Multiplex touch-down PCR with TRB-A/B primers amplified rearranged V-D-J TRB sequences. From the multiplex PCR reads, TCRdb called clonotypes with MiXCR, one entry per CDR3 protein. The data contain some 4,000 distinct CDR3 sequences, approximately 23% of them seen just once; the ten biggest clones take up about 30%. The template was genomic DNA from peripheral blood, not RNA. V shed 9 bases and J shed 0 bases, with 11 bases lying between them. Germline CDR1 is SGHTA and CDR2 is FQGNSA. The length of the CDR3 is 13 residues. This clonotype was found a few times. Its antigen is unidentified. The J gene is TRBJ1-2, the V gene TRBV7-2; D unresolved. The TCR comes from a human donor in good health. The donor label of this sample is uncertain. Source material: blood. The DNA for the CDR3 is TGTGCCAGTACCGAGCCCCCTAACTATGGCTACACCTTC. This codes for CASTEPPNYGYTF.